This T cell receptor beta chain is drawn from a study of T cells in Graves' hyperthyroidism and ophthalmopathy. Study information: Prior to any treatment, at the point of initial diagnosis, peripheral blood was collected. Study findings and constraints: Most thyroid clonotypes expanded above 0.001 were also detected in blood.

It was RNA transcripts that yielded the amplified TCR beta CDR3 regions. The primer set for the first-round RT-PCR of the TCR CDR3 was HTBI. TCRdb re-derived calls from the multiplex PCR reads in MiXCR, one entry per CDR3 protein. The data show 660,000 or so distinct CDR3 sequences, with under 25% seen just once and 34% held by the top ten. Between the trimmed V and J ends, which lost 2 bases and 0 bases, there was a span of 18 bases. The germline gives CDR1 MDHEN, CDR2 SYDVKM. CDR3 length equals 18 residues. Comments on this clonotype: As yet, its antigen is unknown.

The chain uses TRBV28 and TRBJ2-3; D is undetermined. The sample comprised blood. The TCR comes from a man aged 30-40 years with Graves' ophthalmopathy. Here the CDR3 DNA reads TGTGCCAGCAGTTTAAGCCCACCAATAGAGACTAGCACAGATACGCAGTATTTT. It is translated as CASSLSPPIETSTDTQYF.